Listed below are T cell receptor beta chains from one sample, sequenced in a study of OX40 agonist ivuxolimab in advanced cancers. Some clones are missing from TCRdb's copy, which holds only in-frame ones; the method was immunoSEQ multiplex PCR. The data show about 69,000 clones, roughly 90% seen once. The sequences come from CD4+ or CD8+ T cells sorted from blood, collected in a trial of the OX40 agonist ivuxolimab. Receptors were obtained from an adult with an advanced solid tumor such as melanoma, head and neck, liver or kidney cancer. CDR3s include the opening cysteine and the closing phenylalanine or tryptophan. A D gene is named only where the DNA matches it firmly. Rows may omit the clone size; those that give it use once, few, many or a size class.

d_call j_call clone_size v_call cdr3_nt cdr3_aa
TRBD2 TRBJ2-3 . TRBV18 TGTGCCAGCTCACCGTCTAGCGGGAAGGGTGGAACGCAGTATTTT CASSPSSGKGGTQYF
TRBD2 TRBJ2-1 . TRBV4-2 TGTGCCAGCAGCCCCTCTCTTGCGGGAGGAACAGGCAATGAGCAGTTCTTC CASSPSLAGGTGNEQFF
TRBD1 TRBJ2-5 . TRBV6-1 TGTGCCAGCAGTGAAGCGAGCAGGGGGTATCCTGACCAAGAGACCCAGTACTTC CASSEASRGYPDQETQYF
TRBD2 TRBJ2-3 . TRBV27 TGTGCCAGCAGCCATCCCAGGGAGGGACTAGCGGGAGAAACAGATACGCAGTATTTT CASSHPREGLAGETDTQYF
. TRBJ1-1 few TRBV7-9 TGTGCCAGCAGCCGAGAGGGGAACACTGAAGCTTTCTTT CASSREGNTEAFF
TRBD1 TRBJ2-5 . TRBV7-2 TGTGCCAGCAGCTTTGGACAGGTCACGCCCCAAGAGACCCAGTACTTC CASSFGQVTPQETQYF
TRBD1 TRBJ1-2 . TRBV29-1 TGCAGCGTTGAAGGGCTCGGGACAGGGGGACACTATGGCTACACCTTC CSVEGLGTGGHYGYTF
. TRBJ1-3 . TRBV7-6 TGTGCCAGCAGCTTAGATCCCCCAGGGTTCAGCTCTGGAAACACCATATATTTT CASSLDPPGFSSGNTIYF
TRBD1 TRBJ1-1 . TRBV7-9 TGTGCCAGCAGCTTGGACAGGGGAGCTTTCTTT CASSLDRGAFF
. TRBJ2-2 . TRBV19 TGTGCCAGTAGCCCTTGGCGGGCCGGGGAGCTGTTTTTT CASSPWRAGELFF
. TRBJ1-6 once TRBV29-1 TGCAGCGTTGCTTTAGACGGGACGGATAATTCACCCCTCCACTTT CSVALDGTDNSPLHF
. TRBJ1-1 once TRBV21-1 TGTGCCAGCAGCAAAGAGGGGGGGCGCCAGGGAAACACTGAAGCTTTCTTT CASSKEGGRQGNTEAFF
. TRBJ2-3 . TRBV10-3 TGTGCCATCACTGCCGGGAACACAGATACGCAGTATTTT CAITAGNTDTQYF
. TRBJ1-1 . TRBV29-1 TGCAGCGTTGGGCGGCCTCCAGGGCAGAACACTGAAGCTTTCTTT CSVGRPPGQNTEAFF
. TRBJ1-3 . TRBV5-1 TGCGCCAGCAGCTCACAGGGCGTCGGAAACACCATATATTTT CASSSQGVGNTIYF
TRBD1 TRBJ1-1 once TRBV5-1 TGCGCCAGCACTCAACAGGGGGCGAACACTGAAGCTTTCTTT CASTQQGANTEAFF
. TRBJ1-1 . TRBV19 TGTGCCAGTAGTATAGTTCCGGGCAGGGGCTCCACTGAAGCTTTCTTT CASSIVPGRGSTEAFF
TRBD1 TRBJ1-1 . TRBV11-3 TGTGCCAGCAGCCGGGGACAGGGGAACACTGAAGCTTTCTTT CASSRGQGNTEAFF
TRBD1 TRBJ1-5 . TRBV23-1 TGCGCCAGAAAGAGCAGGGGGGTACGCCATAGCAATCAGCCCCAGCATTTT CARKSRGVRHSNQPQHF
TRBD1 TRBJ1-1 . TRBV5-7 TGTGCCAGCAGCTGGGGGGGGACAGGGAGTGAAGCTTTCTTT CASSWGGTGSEAFF
. TRBJ1-3 . TRBV7-9 TGTGCCAGCAGCTCGCCCACAGGGTTTGGAAACACCATATATTTT CASSSPTGFGNTIYF
. TRBJ2-7 once TRBV7-3 TGTGCCAGCAGCCCAACAGGTGATCAGGCTTACGAGCAGTACTTC CASSPTGDQAYEQYF
. TRBJ1-1 . TRBV19 TGTGCCAGTAGTATAGGACAGAATACTTATGAAGCTTTCTTT CASSIGQNTYEAFF
. TRBJ2-5 . TRBV5-1 TGCGCCAGCAGCTCAGTTACAGGGCTGCATGAGACCCAGTACTTC CASSSVTGLHETQYF
. TRBJ1-4 . TRBV7-8 TGTGCCAGCAGCTTAGACACAGTGCGGGGTGAAAAACTGTTTTTT CASSLDTVRGEKLFF
TRBD1 TRBJ2-2 . TRBV6-1 TGTGCCAGCAGTGAATTGAGGACAGGGACCACCGGGGAGCTGTTTTTT CASSELRTGTTGELFF
TRBD1 TRBJ1-5 . TRBV19 TGTGCCAGCAGGGGGGACAGGGCTAGCAATCAGCCCCAGCATTTT CASRGDRASNQPQHF
. TRBJ2-3 . TRBV6-4 TGTGCCAGCAGCCGCCTCGGTGGATTCACAGATACGCAGTATTTT CASSRLGGFTDTQYF
. TRBJ1-2 . TRBV25-1 TGTGCCAGCAGAGCCGGGGGTACCTATGGCTACACCTTC CASRAGGTYGYTF
. TRBJ2-6 few TRBV6-5 TGTGCCAGCAGTTACTCACGGAGCTCTGGGGCCAACGTCCTGACTTTC CASSYSRSSGANVLTF
TRBD1 TRBJ1-2 . TRBV19 TGTGCCAGTACCCCCTTGGGACAGTCTAACTATGGCTACACCTTC CASTPLGQSNYGYTF
. TRBJ2-2 . TRBV7-7 TGTGCTAGCAGCTTAGCGCTGGGAACCACCGGGGAGCTGTTTTTT CASSLALGTTGELFF
. TRBJ1-1 . TRBV5-4 TGTGCCAGCAGCTTGTACCGGAGAGAAGCTTTCTTT CASSLYRREAFF
TRBD1 TRBJ1-4 . TRBV27 TGTGCCACAAAGGACAGGGTCACTAATGAAAAACTGTTTTTT CATKDRVTNEKLFF
TRBD1 TRBJ2-7 . TRBV28 TGTGCCAGCAGTCCGCCGGGACAGCCATACGAGCAGTACTTC CASSPPGQPYEQYF
. TRBJ2-7 . TRBV14 TGTGCCAGCAGCCAAGGACCCTACGAGCAGTACTTC CASSQGPYEQYF
. TRBJ2-1 . TRBV5-1 TGCGCCAGCAGCGGCCTGCGGAGGGATGAGCAGTTCTTC CASSGLRRDEQFF
TRBD2 TRBJ2-3 . TRBV10-2 TGCGCCAGCAGTGAGGGACTAGCGAGGACAGATACGCAGTATTTT CASSEGLARTDTQYF
TRBD1 TRBJ1-2 . TRBV7-8 TGTGCCAGCAGGTTGGGGACAGGGGGAAACTATGGCTACACCTTC CASRLGTGGNYGYTF
. TRBJ2-2 . TRBV28 TGTGCCAGCAGTTTAAGGGCCGGGGAGCTGTTTTTT CASSLRAGELFF
. TRBJ2-1 . TRBV5-1 TGCGCCAGCAGCTTTGGGGGCACCCCCTCCTACAATGAGCAGTTCTTC CASSFGGTPSYNEQFF
TRBD2 TRBJ2-7 . TRBV9 TGTGCCAGCAGCCGGGCGGGAGAAGTGAGGGAGCAGTACTTC CASSRAGEVREQYF
. TRBJ1-2 . TRBV7-2 TGTGCCAGCAGCTTAAAAGGGCAGGGGTGGGGCTACACCTTC CASSLKGQGWGYTF
TRBD1 TRBJ1-5 . TRBV2 TGTGCCAGCAGTGAGTGGACAGGGTTTAGCAATCAGCCCCAGCATTTT CASSEWTGFSNQPQHF
TRBD2 TRBJ2-7 . TRBV27 TGTGCCAGCAACGGGGCGGGAGAGCCCTACGAGCAGTACTTC CASNGAGEPYEQYF
. TRBJ1-2 . TRBV5-5 TGTGCCAGCAGCTTGGGAGGGCTGCCTGGCTACACCTTC CASSLGGLPGYTF
. TRBJ1-1 . TRBV5-5 TGTGCCAGCAGCTTGACGGTATGGGACGGGAACACTGAAGCTTTCTTT CASSLTVWDGNTEAFF
TRBD1 TRBJ1-3 . TRBV6-1 TGTGCCAGCAGTGGACAGGGAAACCCTGGAAACACCATATATTTT CASSGQGNPGNTIYF
TRBD1 TRBJ2-7 . TRBV5-1 TGCGCCAGTAAACTTATGCCCGGGACAGGGGGTTACGAGCAGTACTTC CASKLMPGTGGYEQYF
. TRBJ1-2 . TRBV6-1 TGTGCCAGCAGTTATGGGTTTTTGGGCTACACCTTC CASSYGFLGYTF
. TRBJ2-7 . TRBV10-2 TGCGCCAGCAGTGAGCGGGGCCACGAGCAGTACTTC CASSERGHEQYF
. TRBJ2-3 . TRBV4-1 TGCGCCAGCAGCCAAGACGGGTGGACAACCGTCACAGATACGCAGTATTTT CASSQDGWTTVTDTQYF
. TRBJ2-5 . TRBV2 TGTGCCAGCAGGGCCGGGGGTCAGACCCAGTACTTC CASRAGGQTQYF
TRBD2 TRBJ2-7 . TRBV9 TGTGCCAGCAGCGTAGGGACGGGGGGTACGTACGAGCAGTACTTC CASSVGTGGTYEQYF
. TRBJ1-4 . TRBV18 TGTGCCAGCTCACGGACGGGAGGAAATGAAAAACTGTTTTTT CASSRTGGNEKLFF
. TRBJ1-1 . TRBV30 TGTGCCTGGAGTAATCGCGGGGAAGCTTTCTTT CAWSNRGEAFF
TRBD1 TRBJ2-1 . TRBV7-8 TGTGCCAGCAGCTTCCGGGACAGGGCAACGGGTGAGCAGTTCTTC CASSFRDRATGEQFF